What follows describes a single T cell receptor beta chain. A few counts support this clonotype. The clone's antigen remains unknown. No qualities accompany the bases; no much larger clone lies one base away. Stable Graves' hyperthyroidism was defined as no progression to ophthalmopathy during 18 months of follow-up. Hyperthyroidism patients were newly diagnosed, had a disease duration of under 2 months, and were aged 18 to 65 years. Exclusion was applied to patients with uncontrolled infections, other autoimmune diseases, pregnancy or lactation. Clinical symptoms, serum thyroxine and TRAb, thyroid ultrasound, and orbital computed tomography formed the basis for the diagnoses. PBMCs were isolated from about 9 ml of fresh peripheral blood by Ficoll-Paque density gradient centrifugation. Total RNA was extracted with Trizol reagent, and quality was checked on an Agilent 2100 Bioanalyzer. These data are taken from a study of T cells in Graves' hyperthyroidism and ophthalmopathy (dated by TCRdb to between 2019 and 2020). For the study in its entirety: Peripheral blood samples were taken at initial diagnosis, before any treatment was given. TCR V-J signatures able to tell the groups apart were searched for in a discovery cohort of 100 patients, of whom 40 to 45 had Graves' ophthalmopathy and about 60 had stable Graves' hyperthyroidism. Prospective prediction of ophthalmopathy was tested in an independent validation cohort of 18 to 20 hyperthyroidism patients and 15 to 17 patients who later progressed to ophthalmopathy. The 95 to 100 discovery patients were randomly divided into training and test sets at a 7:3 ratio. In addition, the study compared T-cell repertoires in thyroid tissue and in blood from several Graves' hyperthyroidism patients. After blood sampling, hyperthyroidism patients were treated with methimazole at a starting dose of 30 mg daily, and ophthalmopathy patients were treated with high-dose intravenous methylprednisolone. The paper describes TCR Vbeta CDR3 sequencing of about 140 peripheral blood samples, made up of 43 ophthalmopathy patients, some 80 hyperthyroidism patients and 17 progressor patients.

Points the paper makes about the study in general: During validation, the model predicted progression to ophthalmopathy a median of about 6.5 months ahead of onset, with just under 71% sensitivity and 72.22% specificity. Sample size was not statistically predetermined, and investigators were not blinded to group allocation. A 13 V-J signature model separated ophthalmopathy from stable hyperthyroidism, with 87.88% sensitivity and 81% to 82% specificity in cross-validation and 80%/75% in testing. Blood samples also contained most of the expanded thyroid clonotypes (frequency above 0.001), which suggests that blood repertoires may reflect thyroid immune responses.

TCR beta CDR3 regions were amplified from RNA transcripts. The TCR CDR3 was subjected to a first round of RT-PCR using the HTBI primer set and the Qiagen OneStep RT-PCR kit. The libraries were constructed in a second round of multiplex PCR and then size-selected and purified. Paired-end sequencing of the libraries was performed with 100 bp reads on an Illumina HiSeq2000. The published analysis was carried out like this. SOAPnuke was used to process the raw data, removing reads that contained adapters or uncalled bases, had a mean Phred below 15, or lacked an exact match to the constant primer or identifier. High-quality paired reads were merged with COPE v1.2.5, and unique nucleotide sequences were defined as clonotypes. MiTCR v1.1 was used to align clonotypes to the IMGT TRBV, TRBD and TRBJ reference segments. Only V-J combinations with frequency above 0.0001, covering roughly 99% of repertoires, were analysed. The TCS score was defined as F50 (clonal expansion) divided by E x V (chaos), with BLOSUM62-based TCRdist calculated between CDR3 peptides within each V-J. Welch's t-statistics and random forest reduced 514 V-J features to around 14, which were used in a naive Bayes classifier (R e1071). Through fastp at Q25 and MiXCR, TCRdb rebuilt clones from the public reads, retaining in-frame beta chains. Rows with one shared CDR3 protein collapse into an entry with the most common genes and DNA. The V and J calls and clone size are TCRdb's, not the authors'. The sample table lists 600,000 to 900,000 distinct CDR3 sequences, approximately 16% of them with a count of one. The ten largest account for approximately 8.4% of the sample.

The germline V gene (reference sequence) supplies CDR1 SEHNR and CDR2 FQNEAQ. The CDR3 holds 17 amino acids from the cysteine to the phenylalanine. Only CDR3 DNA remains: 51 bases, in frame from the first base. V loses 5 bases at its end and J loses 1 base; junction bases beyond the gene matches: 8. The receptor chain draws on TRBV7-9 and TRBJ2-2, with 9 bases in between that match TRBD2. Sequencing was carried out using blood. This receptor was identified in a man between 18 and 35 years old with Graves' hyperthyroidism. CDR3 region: CASSQYISGRNTGELFF. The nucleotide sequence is TGTGCCAGCAGCCAATACATTAGCGGGAGGAACACCGGGGAGCTGTTTTTT. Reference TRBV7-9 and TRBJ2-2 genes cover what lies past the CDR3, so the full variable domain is DTGVSQNPRHKITKRGQNVTFRCDPISEHNRLYWYRQTLGQGPEFLTYFQNEAQLEKSRLLSDRFSAERPKGSFSTLEIQRTEQGDSAMYLCASSQYISGRNTGELFFGEGSRLTVL.